This T cell receptor (beta chain) was recorded in a study of blood T cell repertoires in COVID-19. Germline CDR1 reads LNHDA; CDR2 reads SQIVND (reference sequence). The CDR3 is made up of 14 amino acids. The ends lost 5 bases at V and 8 bases at J; junction bases unmatched: 5. Under the authors' procedure: Quantification of nucleated cells was approximated via reference gene primer amplification. Data came from immunoSEQ multiplex PCR; TCRdb stores just in-frame clones and leaves some out. Clonal size and the V and J genes are those of that table, whereas D and trimming came from the DNA. This repertoire shows 100,000 to 150,000 clones, about 86% found once; its top ten account for under 2.5%.

The sample taken for sequencing was PBMCs or T cells enriched from blood (not recorded which). The rearrangement joins TRBV19 to TRBJ1-4; 10 bases align to TRBD1. This TCR derives from a woman aged 50 to 60 who had recovered from COVID-19. CDR3 sequence reads: CASSRDRGGEKLFF. The CDR3 DNA reads TGTGCCAGTAGTCGGGACAGGGGTGGCGAAAAACTGTTTTTT.